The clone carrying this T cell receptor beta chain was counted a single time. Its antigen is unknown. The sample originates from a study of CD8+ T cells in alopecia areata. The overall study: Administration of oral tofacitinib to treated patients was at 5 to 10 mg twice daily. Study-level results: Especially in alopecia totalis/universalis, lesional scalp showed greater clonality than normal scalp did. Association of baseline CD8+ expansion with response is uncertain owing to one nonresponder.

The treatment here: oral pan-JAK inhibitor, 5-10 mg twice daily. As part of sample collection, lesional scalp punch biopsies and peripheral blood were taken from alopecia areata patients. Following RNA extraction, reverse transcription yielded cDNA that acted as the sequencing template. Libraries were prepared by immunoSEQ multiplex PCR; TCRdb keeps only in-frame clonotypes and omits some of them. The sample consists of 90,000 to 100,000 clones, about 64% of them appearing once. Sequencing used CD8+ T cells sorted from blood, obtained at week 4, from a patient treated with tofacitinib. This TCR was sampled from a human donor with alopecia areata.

CDR3 DNA: TGCGCCAGCAGCTTGCAGGGACGCCCAACCTACGAGCAGTACTTC. It encodes CASSLQGRPTYEQYF. This sequence joins TRBV5-1 and TRBJ2-7, with D possibly called TRBD1 or TRBD2 (5 bases each). CDR3 length: 15 residues. Looked up from germline, CDR1 is SGHRS and CDR2 is YFSETQ. V gave up 1 base and J gave up 2 bases, with 13 bases separating them.